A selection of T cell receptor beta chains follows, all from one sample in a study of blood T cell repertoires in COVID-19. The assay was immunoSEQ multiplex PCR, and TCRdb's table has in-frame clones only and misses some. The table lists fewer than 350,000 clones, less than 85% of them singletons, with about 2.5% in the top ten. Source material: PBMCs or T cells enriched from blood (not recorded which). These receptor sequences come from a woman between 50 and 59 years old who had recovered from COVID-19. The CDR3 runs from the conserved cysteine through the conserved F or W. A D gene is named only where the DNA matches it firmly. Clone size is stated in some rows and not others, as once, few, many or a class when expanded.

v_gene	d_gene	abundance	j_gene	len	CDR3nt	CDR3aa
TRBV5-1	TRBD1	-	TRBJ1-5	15	TGCGCCAGCAGCTTAGAGACAGGGCCAAATCAGCCCCAGCATTTT	CASSLETGPNQPQHF
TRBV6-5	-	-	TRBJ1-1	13	TGTGCCAGCACTAGGACAGAGAAAACTGAAGCTTTCTTT	CASTRTEKTEAFF
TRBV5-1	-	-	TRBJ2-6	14	TGCGCCAGCGAAGCGGGTTCTGGGGCCAACGTCCTGACTTTC	CASEAGSGANVLTF
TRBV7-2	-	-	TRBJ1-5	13	TGTGCCAGCAGCCTTTCAGGGGTCCAGCCCCAGCATTTT	CASSLSGVQPQHF
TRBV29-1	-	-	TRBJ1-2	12	TGCAGCGTTGAAATACAGGGCCTAGGCTACACCTTC	CSVEIQGLGYTF
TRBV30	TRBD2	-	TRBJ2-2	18	TGTGCCTGGAGTGCATATCGACTAGCGGGAGGACGTGGCGGGGAGCTGTTTTTT	CAWSAYRLAGGRGGELFF
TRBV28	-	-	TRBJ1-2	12	TGTGCCAGCAGTTTATGGGCTCGTGGCTACACCTTC	CASSLWARGYTF
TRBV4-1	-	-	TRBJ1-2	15	TGCGCCAGCAGCCAACAATCCTCAGGGGCCGGAGGCTACACCTTC	CASSQQSSGAGGYTF
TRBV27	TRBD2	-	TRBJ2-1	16	TGTGCCAGCAGTTCGCAGCGGGGGACCGGCTACAATGAGCAGTTCTTC	CASSSQRGTGYNEQFF
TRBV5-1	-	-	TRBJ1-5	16	TGCGCCAGCAGCTTGGGAATCGGGGCGGGGGCTCAGCCCCAGCATTTT	CASSLGIGAGAQPQHF
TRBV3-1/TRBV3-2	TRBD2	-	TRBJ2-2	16	TGTGCCAGCAGCCAAGACCCGGGGGGAGGGACCGGGGAGCTGTTTTTT	CASSQDPGGGTGELFF
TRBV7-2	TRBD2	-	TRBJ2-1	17	TGTGCCAGCAGCTCCCTGAGGGCGGGAGGAGTAGGAAATGAGCAGTTCTTC	CASSSLRAGGVGNEQFF
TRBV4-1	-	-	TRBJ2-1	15	TGCGCCAGCAGCCAAGAGAGGATAGTTGTCGGTGAGCAGTTCTTC	CASSQERIVVGEQFF
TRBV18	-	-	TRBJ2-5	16	TGTGCCAGCTCACCACGGATTTCGGCAGGACAAGAGACCCAGTACTTC	CASSPRISAGQETQYF
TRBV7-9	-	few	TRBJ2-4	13	TGTGCCAGCCTCGACGCCGGGGAAAACATTCAGTACTTC	CASLDAGENIQYF
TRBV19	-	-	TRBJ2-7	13	TGTGCCAGTAGTATCGGGACACACTACGAGCAGTACTTC	CASSIGTHYEQYF
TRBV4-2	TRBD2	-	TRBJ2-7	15	TGTGCCAGCAGCCAACCGGGACTAGCAGGCTACGAGCAGTACTTC	CASSQPGLAGYEQYF
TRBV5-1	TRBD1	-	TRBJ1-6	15	TGCGCCAGCAGCCTCGTCGGGGACAGCGATTCACCCCTCCACTTT	CASSLVGDSDSPLHF
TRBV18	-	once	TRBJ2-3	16	TGTGCCAGCTCACCACGGGCCACGGCCAGCACAGATACGCAGTATTTT	CASSPRATASTDTQYF
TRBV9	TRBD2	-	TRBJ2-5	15	TGTGCCAGCAGCGTAGCAGGGACTAGCATCGAGACCCAGTACTTC	CASSVAGTSIETQYF
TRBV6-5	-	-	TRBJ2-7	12	TGTGCCAGCTCGACTAGCTCCTACGAGCAGTACTTC	CASSTSSYEQYF
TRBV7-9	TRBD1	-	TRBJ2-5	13	TGTGCCAGCAGCACAGGGGAAGAGGAGACCCAGTACTTC	CASSTGEEETQYF
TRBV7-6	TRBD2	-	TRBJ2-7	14	TGTGCCAGCAGCTTAGCGGGAGGGGCTCCCGAGCAGTACTTC	CASSLAGGAPEQYF